This T cell receptor beta chain was profiled in a study of T-cell memory formation after mild COVID-19. As for the study in general: Largely, the TCR clusters proved donor specific. Broader study findings: Confirmation was lacking for SARS-CoV-2 specificity of second-wave clones that peaked on day 37. Clones that contracted clustered mainly in CM and EM if CD4+ and in EMRA if CD8+. In pre-infection memory, a portion of responding clones appeared, which suggested that cross-reactive memory joined.

In its sample, this clonotype was seen a few times. Its antigen is undetermined. TCRdb recomputed calls from the 5' RACE reads with MiXCR, one row per CDR3 protein. There are approximately 180,000 distinct CDR3 sequences in the sample; around 15% occur only once, and about 1.9% lies in the top ten. V was pared by 4 bases and J by 2 bases, with 16 bases between. The CDR3 is 16 amino acids. Germline V gene lookup returns CDR1 SGHDT and CDR2 YYEEEE. The material sequenced was PBMCs or a T cell subset sorted from them (not recorded which). The rearrangement joins TRBV5-6 to TRBJ1-5; a possible D gene is TRBD1 (6 bases). The clonotype comes from an adult woman who had mild COVID-19 (a few samples of this study predate the infection). Cell type and time point are not known. The CDR3 protein is CASSRGRGMGNQPQHF. For the CDR3, the DNA is TGTGCCAGCAGCCGGGGGAGGGGGATGGGCAATCAGCCCCAGCATTTT.